This T cell receptor beta chain was identified in a study of T cells expressing NK-cell markers. Study details: Sorted CD3+CD56+NKG2C+, CD3+CD56+NKG2C- and CD3+CD56-NKG2C+ T cells provided the TCR beta repertoires. Whole-study findings and limits: Whether expanded NKG2C+ T cell clones were HCMV-specific remained unclear.

About this clonotype: As yet, its antigen is unknown.

TCRdb reprocessed the 5' RACE reads; each CDR3 protein has one entry and no DNA is given. In total, the table holds 550,000 to 600,000 distinct CDR3 sequences. This CDR3 comprises 16 residues. The chain employs TRBV12-3 or TRBV12-4 and TRBJ2-2; the TCRdb D gene call, TRBD1, has no DNA to confirm it. The receptor comes from a man in his late teens or twenties in good health. The sequenced sample was blood T cells: a sorted CD56 or NKG2C T cell subset, CD4+ or CD8+ T cells, or bulk PBMC T cells (not recorded which). CDR3 loop: CASSAHRQGGTGELFF.